This T cell receptor beta chain was captured by sequencing in a study of shared clonotypes between healthy human individuals. Assay: immunoSEQ multiplex PCR; the TCRdb copy retains only in-frame clones and omits some. The table shows about 2.4 million clones, with more than 85% occurring only once. The CDR3 contains 14 residues. Looked up from germline, CDR1 is LNHDA and CDR2 is SQIVND (reference sequence). Trimming left V 11 bases short and J 0 bases short, with 14 bases between. The V and J genes are TRBV19 and TRBJ2-1; D is perhaps TRBD1 or TRBD2 (5 bases each). The sequence was obtained from a man between 18 and 29 years old in good health. Some clones in this sample may be carry-over from other donors' samples. The specimen was naive CD4+ T cells from PBMCs. The subset: CD45RA+ positively selected. The CDR3 sequence: CAQGPASSYNEQFF. The CDR3 nucleotides read TGTGCCCAGGGACCTGCAAGCTCCTACAATGAGCAGTTCTTC.